The T cell receptor beta chain under discussion was sequenced for a study of T-cell reconstitution after alpha-beta-depleted transplantation in children (dated by TCRdb to about 2016). Regarding the study in general: T-cell immune reconstitution after TCRalphabeta/CD19-depleted allogeneic hematopoietic cell transplantation in children was quantitatively tracked in the study by means of TCR repertoire profiling.

V is pruned by 5 bases and J by 7 bases, leaving 10 bases of the junction without a gene match. CDR1 and CDR2 are drawn from the germline V gene (reference sequence): PRHDT, FYEKMQ. The CDR3 runs 15 residues from the cysteine to the phenylalanine. CDR3 DNA only is kept here, 45 bases in frame from base 1. Library creation used PCR. The listed sequencing device is Illumina HiSeq 2500. TCR libraries were prepared with molecular barcoding, using unique molecular identifiers to normalize TCRbeta repertoire quantification. TCRdb handled the public reads itself, with Q25 trimming in fastp and clone calling in MiXCR, and kept productive beta chains. Rows are combined by CDR3 protein, so each entry shows the most common genes and DNA. This sample lists about 640,000 distinct CDR3 sequences; roughly 17% were detected once. The ten largest clones take up approximately 1% of the sample. Notes on this clonotype: There is no known antigen for this receptor. No base-level quality is on record; no much larger clone is a single base apart.

Sequenced here: PBMCs from the stem cell graft donor, sampled from the stem cell graft. This sequence was found in a human donor who donated a stem cell graft to a child with acute myeloid leukemia. The chain is assembled from TRBV13 and TRBJ1-1; the central 10 bases match TRBD1. The CDR3 amino acid sequence is: CASSPAGTGDFEAFF. The DNA sequence is given as TGTGCCAGCAGCCCTGCGGGGACAGGGGACTTTGAAGCTTTCTTT.